This TCR beta chain was observed in a study of blood T cell repertoires in COVID-19. Study at large: Samples of COVID-19 (acute and convalescent) were obtained from the United States, Italy and Spain. The cDNA or gDNA used as material had been derived from T cells, B-cell-depleted T cells, or PBMCs.

Trimming took off 3 bases at V and 7 bases at J, with 19 bases between the two ends. The CDR3 spans 15 residues. Germline V lookup: CDR1 MNHEY, CDR2 SMNVEV (reference sequence). Seattle-derived patients entered the study during active infection and were followed longitudinally. Per the authors' pipeline: Reference gene primer amplification gave estimated nucleated cell counts. Profiled with immunoSEQ multiplex PCR; TCRdb holds only in-frame clones, not every one. V and J calls and clone size are copied from that table; D and trimming were computed from the DNA. Among a few hundred thousand clones listed, roughly 88% were seen once.

This sequence joins TRBV27 and TRBJ2-7, with D tentatively TRBD1 (6 bases). The receptor comes from a woman aged 30 to 39 with COVID-19, enrolled during active disease. Source material: peripheral blood. CDR3 residues: CASSFSRPGVEEQYF. The CDR3 region has the DNA TGTGCCAGCAGTTTCTCCCGGCCAGGGGTTGAAGAGCAGTACTTC.